The sample holds many counts of the clone carrying this TCR beta chain. This sample is drawn from a study of Graves' ophthalmopathy and Graves' hyperthyroidism. At the level of the study: Upon initial diagnosis and before any treatment, peripheral blood was collected.

RNA served as the template for amplifying TCR beta CDR3 regions. In the first round, RT-PCR was carried out with HTBI primers, and a multiplex PCR formed the second round. TCRdb passed the multiplex PCR reads through MiXCR, listing each CDR3 protein once. The sample consists of approximately 460,000 distinct CDR3 sequences, about an eighth of them appearing once. Presentation of ophthalmopathy in the donors involved moderate-to-severe activity, CAS ≥3, NOSPECS ≥4 and a duration under 3 months. Trimming pared 7 bases from V and 4 bases from J, leaving 16 bases between. The germline CDR1 and CDR2 sequences are MNHEY and SVGEGT. This CDR3 is 14 amino acids long.

The rearrangement links TRBV6-2 or TRBV6-3 to TRBJ1-1; D gene unclear. Input material: blood. The sequence derives from a woman aged 25 to 39 with Graves' ophthalmopathy. CDR3 bases: TGTGCCAGCACTAACTCAGCGGGGTTCACTGAAGCTTTCTTT. Protein product: CASTNSAGFTEAFF.